The present T cell receptor (beta chain) was sequenced within a study of post-analysis software for immune sequencing data. Turning to the study itself: There were relapsing-remitting, secondary progressive and progressive-relapsing multiple sclerosis among the disease courses included. Study-level results: Elevated frequency relative to controls characterized roughly 5 TRBV segments in patients, TRBV5-6, TRBV5-1 and TRBV20-1 among them.

The table lists this clonotype with a few counts. The antigen is not known. This CDR3 has 14 residues. Germline loops: CDR1 KGHSH, CDR2 LQKENI. V trimming: 3 bases; J trimming: 6 bases; junction bases outside the gene matches: 5. TCR beta cDNA libraries included unique molecular identifiers. TCRdb independently ran MiXCR on the PCR reads; one entry per CDR3 protein. The repertoire has roughly 650,000 distinct CDR3 sequences, approximately 59% of them found once; the top ten carry around 10%. Sequenced: blood. The rearrangement uses TRBV18 and TRBJ1-5, with 7 nucleotides matching TRBD1. The sequence came from a girl aged 2 to 9 with multiple sclerosis. Written as DNA, the CDR3 is TGTGCCAGCTCACCGGGACAGTTCGGTCAGCCCCAGCATTTT. This codes for CASSPGQFGQPQHF. Based on the CDR3 plus reference TRBV18 and TRBJ1-5, the full variable domain is NAGVMQNPRHLVRRRGQEARLRCSPMKGHSHVYWYRQLPEEGLKFMVYLQKENIIDESGMPKERFSAEFPKEGPSILRIQQVVRGDSAAYFCASSPGQFGQPQHFGDGTRLSIL.